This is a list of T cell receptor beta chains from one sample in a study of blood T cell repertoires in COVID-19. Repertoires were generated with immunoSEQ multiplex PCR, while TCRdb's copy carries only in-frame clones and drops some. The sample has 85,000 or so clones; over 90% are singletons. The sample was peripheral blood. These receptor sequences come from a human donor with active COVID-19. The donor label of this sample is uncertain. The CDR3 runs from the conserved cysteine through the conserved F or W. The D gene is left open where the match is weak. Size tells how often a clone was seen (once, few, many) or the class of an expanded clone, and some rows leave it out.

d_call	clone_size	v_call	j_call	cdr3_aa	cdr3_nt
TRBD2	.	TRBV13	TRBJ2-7	CASSPRREEAYEQYF	TGTGCCAGCAGCCCACGACGGGAGGAAGCCTACGAGCAGTACTTC
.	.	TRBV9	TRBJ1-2	CASSVGRGGNYGYTF	TGTGCCAGCAGCGTAGGCAGGGGTGGTAACTATGGCTACACCTTC
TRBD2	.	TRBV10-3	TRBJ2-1	CAISLAGEGYNEQFF	TGTGCCATCAGTCTAGCGGGAGAGGGGTACAATGAGCAGTTCTTC
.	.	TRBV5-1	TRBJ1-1	CASSPPQGMNTEAFF	TGCGCCAGCAGCCCTCCCCAGGGAATGAACACTGAAGCTTTCTTT
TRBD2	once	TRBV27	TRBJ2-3	CARTGLAGTPDTQYF	TGTGCCAGAACGGGACTAGCGGGGACCCCGGATACGCAGTATTTT
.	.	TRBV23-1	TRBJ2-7	CASSQGWQQYF	TGCGCCAGCAGTCAGGGCTGGCAGCAGTACTTC
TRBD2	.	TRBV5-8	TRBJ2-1	CASSLKSSSGSSYNEQFF	TGTGCCAGCAGCTTGAAATCGTCTAGCGGGAGCTCCTACAATGAGCAGTTCTTC
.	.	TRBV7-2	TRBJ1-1	CASSLLGTEAFF	TGTGCCAGCAGCTTACTCGGGACTGAAGCTTTCTTT
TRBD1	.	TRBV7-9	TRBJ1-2	CASSDGQGSEANYGYTF	TGTGCCAGCAGCGACGGACAGGGCAGCGAGGCTAACTATGGCTACACCTTC
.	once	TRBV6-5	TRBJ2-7	CASNFGLYEQYF	TGTGCCAGCAATTTCGGACTCTACGAGCAGTACTTC
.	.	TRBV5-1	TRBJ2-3	CASSFGGPSTDTQYF	TGCGCCAGCAGCTTCGGCGGCCCTAGCACAGATACGCAGTATTTT
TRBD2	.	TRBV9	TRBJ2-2	CASSVRSGENTGELFF	TGTGCCAGCAGCGTAAGAAGCGGGGAGAACACCGGGGAGCTGTTTTTT
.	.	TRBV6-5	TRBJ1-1	CASSGLTEAFF	TGTGCCAGTTCAGGGTTAACTGAAGCTTTCTTT
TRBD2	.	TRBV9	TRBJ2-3	CASSVGVGGTKTDTQYF	TGTGCCAGCAGCGTTGGGGTTGGTGGGACTAAGACAGATACGCAGTATTTT
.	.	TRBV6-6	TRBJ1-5	CASSRGQFSNQPQHF	TGTGCCAGCAGCAGAGGCCAGTTCAGCAATCAGCCCCAGCATTTT
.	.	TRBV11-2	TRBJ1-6	CASSTLTFLSPLHF	TGTGCCAGCAGCACCTTAACGTTCCTATCACCCCTCCACTTT
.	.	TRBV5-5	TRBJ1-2	CASSFTGSSSYTF	TGTGCCAGCAGCTTCACAGGGTCGTCGAGCTACACCTTC
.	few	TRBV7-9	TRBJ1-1	CASSQGNTEAFF	TGTGCCAGCAGCCAGGGGAACACTGAAGCTTTCTTT
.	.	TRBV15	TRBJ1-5	CATSRGLRGLWGNQPQHF	TGTGCCACCAGCAGAGGTTTACGTGGACTATGGGGCAATCAGCCCCAGCATTTT
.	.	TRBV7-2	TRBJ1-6	CASSLIGAGRNSPLHF	TGTGCCAGCAGCTTAATTGGGGCAGGAAGAAATTCACCCCTCCACTTT
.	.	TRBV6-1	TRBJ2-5	CASSESRGRETQYF	TGTGCCAGCAGTGAATCCCGGGGGAGGGAGACCCAGTACTTC
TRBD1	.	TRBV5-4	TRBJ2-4	CASSLQGDTNIQYF	TGTGCCAGCAGCTTGCAGGGGGATACAAACATTCAGTACTTC
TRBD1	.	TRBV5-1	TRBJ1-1	CASSLGQGEMNTEAFF	TGCGCCAGCAGCTTGGGACAGGGGGAGATGAACACTGAAGCTTTCTTT
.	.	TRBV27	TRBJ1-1	CASSLWLGGNTEAFF	TGTGCCAGCAGTTTATGGCTAGGCGGGAACACTGAAGCTTTCTTT
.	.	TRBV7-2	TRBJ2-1	CASSLRSGEQFF	TGTGCCAGCAGCTTGCGTTCCGGTGAGCAGTTCTTC
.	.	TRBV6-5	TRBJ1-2	CASSYKEVLDGYTF	TGTGCCAGCAGTTACAAGGAGGTATTGGATGGCTACACCTTC
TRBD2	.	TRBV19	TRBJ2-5	CASSTFAGVSETQYF	TGTGCCAGTAGTACATTTGCGGGAGTGTCGGAGACCCAGTACTTC
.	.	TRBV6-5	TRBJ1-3	CASRLGQFSGNTIYF	TGTGCCAGCAGATTAGGACAGTTCTCTGGAAACACCATATATTTT
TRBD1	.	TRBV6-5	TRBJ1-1	CASSYRTGMNTEAFF	TGTGCCAGCAGTTACAGGACAGGCATGAACACTGAAGCTTTCTTT
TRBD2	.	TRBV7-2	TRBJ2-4	CASSPRLADNIQYF	TGTGCCAGCAGCCCGCGACTAGCGGATAACATTCAGTACTTC
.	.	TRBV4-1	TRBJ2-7	CASSLPDSRGYEQYF	TGCGCCAGCAGCCTCCCCGACAGCCGAGGCTACGAGCAGTACTTC
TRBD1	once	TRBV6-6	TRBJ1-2	CASSHRYRGGQDHYGYTF	TGTGCCAGCAGTCATCGGTATCGTGGGGGACAGGACCACTATGGCTACACCTTC
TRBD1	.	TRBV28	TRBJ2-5	CASEPGQTRGETQYF	TGTGCCAGCGAGCCGGGACAGACTCGAGGGGAGACCCAGTACTTC
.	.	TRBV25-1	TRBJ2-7	CASSDPVKQYF	TGTGCCAGCAGTGATCCCGTAAAGCAGTACTTC
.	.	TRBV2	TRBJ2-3	CASTLSRGKRTDTQYF	TGTGCCAGCACCCTCTCACGGGGGAAACGCACAGATACGCAGTATTTT
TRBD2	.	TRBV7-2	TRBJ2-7	CASSPGGFEQYF	TGTGCCAGCTCGCCGGGGGGGTTTGAGCAGTACTTC
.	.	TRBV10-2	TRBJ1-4	CASSAQIREKLFF	TGCGCCAGCAGTGCACAGATCCGGGAAAAACTGTTTTTT
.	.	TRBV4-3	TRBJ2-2	CASSQTGGELFF	TGCGCCAGCAGCCAAACAGGGGGGGAGCTGTTTTTT
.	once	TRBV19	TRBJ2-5	CASSIWSLHQETQYF	TGTGCCAGTAGTATCTGGTCCCTACACCAAGAGACCCAGTACTTC
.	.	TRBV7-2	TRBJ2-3	CASSFRGTRTDTQYF	TGTGCCAGCAGCTTTAGGGGGACCCGCACAGATACGCAGTATTTT
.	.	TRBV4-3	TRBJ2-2	CASSQESGRNTGELFF	TGCGCCAGCAGCCAAGAAAGTGGGAGGAACACCGGGGAGCTGTTTTTT
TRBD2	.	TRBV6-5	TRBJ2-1	CASRRPSGSDNEQFF	TGTGCCAGCAGGCGACCTAGCGGGAGTGACAATGAGCAGTTCTTC
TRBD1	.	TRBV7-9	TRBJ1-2	CASSLRSTGVLSGYTF	TGTGCCAGCAGCTTGCGTTCCACAGGGGTATTGTCCGGCTACACCTTC
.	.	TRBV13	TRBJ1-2	CASSLTPRSGYGYTF	TGTGCCAGCAGCTTAACCCCGAGGTCTGGCTATGGCTACACCTTC
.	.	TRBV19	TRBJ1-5	CASESGSFGQPQHF	TGTGCCAGCGAAAGCGGAAGTTTCGGGCAGCCCCAGCATTTT
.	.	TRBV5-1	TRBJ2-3	CASSRPVGSTDTQYF	TGCGCCAGCAGCCGCCCCGTGGGCAGCACAGATACGCAGTATTTT
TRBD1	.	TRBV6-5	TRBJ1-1	CASRPGQVANTEAFF	TGTGCCAGCAGGCCGGGACAGGTGGCGAACACTGAAGCTTTCTTT
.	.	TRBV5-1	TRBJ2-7	CASSLMGQNYEQYF	TGCGCCAGCAGCTTGATGGGGCAGAACTACGAGCAGTACTTC
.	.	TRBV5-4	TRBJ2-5	CASSRTTGGGETQYF	TGTGCCAGCAGTCGGACCACAGGGGGAGGGGAGACCCAGTACTTC